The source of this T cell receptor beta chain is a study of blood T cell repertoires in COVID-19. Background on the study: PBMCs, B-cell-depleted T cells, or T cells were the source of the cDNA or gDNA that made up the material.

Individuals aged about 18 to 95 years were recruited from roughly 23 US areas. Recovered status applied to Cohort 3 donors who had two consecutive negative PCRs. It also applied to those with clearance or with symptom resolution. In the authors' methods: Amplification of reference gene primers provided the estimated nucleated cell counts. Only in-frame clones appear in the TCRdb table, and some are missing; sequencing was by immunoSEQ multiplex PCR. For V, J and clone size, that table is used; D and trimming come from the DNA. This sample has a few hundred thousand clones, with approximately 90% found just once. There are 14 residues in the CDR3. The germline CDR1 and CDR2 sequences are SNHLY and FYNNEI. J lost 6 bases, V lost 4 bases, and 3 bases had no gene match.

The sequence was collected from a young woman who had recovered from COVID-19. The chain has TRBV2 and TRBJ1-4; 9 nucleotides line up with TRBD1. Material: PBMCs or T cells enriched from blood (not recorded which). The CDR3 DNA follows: TGTGCCAGCAGTGCGTACAGGGGGCATGAAAAACTGTTTTTT. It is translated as CASSAYRGHEKLFF.